This T cell receptor beta chain was sequenced during a study of blood T cell repertoires in COVID-19. In the study overall: Acute and convalescent COVID-19 samples came from the United States, Italy and Spain. PBMCs, B-cell-depleted T cells, or T cells were the source of the cDNA or gDNA that made up the material.

CDR1 SGHKS and CDR2 YYEKEE come from the germline V gene (reference sequence). Germline trimming cut 0 bases from V and 9 bases from J; bases unmatched to any gene: 4. The CDR3 runs to 14 residues. Per the authors' pipeline: Using reference gene primer amplification, nucleated cell counts were estimated. Clones were read by immunoSEQ multiplex PCR, and TCRdb kept only the in-frame ones, dropping some. D and trimming come from the DNA, and the V and J calls and clone size come from that table. The sample holds 200,000 to 250,000 clones, about 90% seen once. The receptor was isolated from a woman aged 18-29 years who had recovered from COVID-19. Sequencing was done on a sample of peripheral blood. The chain employs TRBV5-5 and TRBJ2-1; 9 nucleotides match TRBD2. Here the CDR3 reads CASSLDAGGLEQFF. The DNA for the CDR3 is TGTGCCAGCAGCTTGGATGCGGGAGGGCTTGAGCAGTTCTTC. Full variable domain (missing parts from reference TRBV5-5 and TRBJ2-1): DAGVTQSPTHLIKTRGQQVTLRCSPISGHKSVSWYQQVLGQGPQFIFQYYEKEERGRGNFPDRFSARQFPNYSSELNVNALLLGDSALYLCASSLDAGGLEQFFGPGTRLTVL.